These T cell receptor beta chains were read from a single sample in a study of T-cell reconstitution after alpha-beta-depleted transplantation in children. MiXCR was run by TCRdb on the PCR reads, yielding one entry per CDR3 protein. This table has 70,000 to 95,000 distinct CDR3 sequences, 15% to 20% appearing once. This material consisted of PBMCs, mostly from graft donor cells, taken 360 days after TCRalphabeta/CD19-depleted stem cell transplant. The receptors shown here come from a male patient aged 2-15 years who had a stem cell transplant for acute lymphoblastic leukemia, so the T cells may come from the graft donor. Each CDR3 is given with its conserved first and last residue. D genes are given only for firm matches. Rows may omit the clone size; those that give it use once, few, many or a size class.

CDR3: CASSLLGPGANVLTF
DNA: TGTGCCAGCAGTTTATTGGGGCCTGGGGCCAACGTCCTGACTTTC
D: -
V: TRBV28
size: -
J: TRBJ2-6

CDR3: CASSYSGTGGSRQFF
DNA: TGTGCCAGCAGTTATTCCGGGACAGGGGGTTCTCGGCAGTTCTTC
D: TRBD1
V: TRBV6-5
size: few
J: TRBJ2-1

CDR3: CASSFRTGWDTIYF
DNA: TGTGCCAGCAGCTTCCGGACCGGCTGGGACACCATATATTTT
D: -
V: TRBV7-9
size: few
J: TRBJ1-3

CDR3: CASSLRDYLITDTQYF
DNA: TGTGCCAGCAGCTTGAGGGACTACCTAATCACAGATACGCAGTATTTT
D: TRBD2
V: TRBV7-8
size: many
J: TRBJ2-3

CDR3: CASSYPVVEQYF
DNA: TGTGCCAGCAGTTACCCTGTCGTCGAGCAGTACTTC
D: -
V: TRBV6-2/TRBV6-3
size: -
J: TRBJ2-7

CDR3: CASSERGSGRNEQFF
DNA: TGTGCCAGCAGTGAAAGGGGTAGCGGGAGGAATGAGCAGTTCTTC
D: TRBD2
V: TRBV6-1
size: -
J: TRBJ2-1

CDR3: CASSLLGGVYNEQFF
DNA: TGTGCCAGCAGCTTGCTGGGCGGGGTCTACAATGAGCAGTTCTTC
D: -
V: TRBV11-3
size: few
J: TRBJ2-1

CDR3: CSVRRGDGNVLTF
DNA: TGCAGCGTTCGAAGGGGGGACGGCAACGTCCTGACTTTC
D: -
V: TRBV29-1
size: few
J: TRBJ2-6

CDR3: CASSQEGIRARLINEKLFF
DNA: TGTGCCAGCAGCCAAGAAGGTATACGGGCCCGTCTAATTAATGAAAAACTGTTTTTT
D: -
V: TRBV4-2
size: few
J: TRBJ1-4

CDR3: CASSLRSITNEKLFF
DNA: TGTGCCAGCAGCTTAAGAAGCATAACTAATGAAAAACTGTTTTTT
D: -
V: TRBV7-9
size: -
J: TRBJ1-4

CDR3: CASRYQQGLGQPQHF
DNA: TGTGCCAGCAGGTACCAACAGGGTTTAGGTCAGCCCCAGCATTTT
D: -
V: TRBV12-3/TRBV12-4
size: -
J: TRBJ1-5

CDR3: CASSLFAHGIEQYF
DNA: TGTGCCAGCAGCTTATTCGCACACGGGATTGAGCAGTACTTC
D: -
V: TRBV11-2
size: -
J: TRBJ2-7

CDR3: CASSLVGGTGELFF
DNA: TGTGCCAGCAGCTTAGTAGGGGGGACCGGGGAGCTGTTTTTT
D: -
V: TRBV7-2
size: many
J: TRBJ2-2

CDR3: CAIGQGRTDTQYF
DNA: TGTGCCATCGGACAGGGTCGCACAGATACGCAGTATTTT
D: TRBD1
V: TRBV10-3
size: -
J: TRBJ2-3

CDR3: CASSPGLDTDTQYF
DNA: TGCGCCAGCAGCCCGGGACTTGACACAGATACGCAGTATTTT
D: -
V: TRBV5-1
size: -
J: TRBJ2-3

CDR3: CASSSIGSNTGELFF
DNA: TGCGCCAGCAGCTCGATCGGCTCGAACACCGGGGAGCTGTTTTTT
D: -
V: TRBV5-1
size: few
J: TRBJ2-2

CDR3: CASSLPRTSGSDEQFF
DNA: TGCGCCAGCAGCTTGCCCAGGACTAGCGGGAGTGATGAGCAGTTCTTC
D: TRBD2
V: TRBV5-1
size: -
J: TRBJ2-1

CDR3: CAIRASGGKDQPQHF
DNA: TGTGCCATCAGGGCATCAGGGGGCAAGGATCAGCCCCAGCATTTT
D: TRBD1
V: TRBV10-3
size: -
J: TRBJ1-5

CDR3: CASSIVRLLYNEQFF
DNA: TGTGCCAGTAGTATTGTCAGGCTTCTCTACAATGAGCAGTTCTTC
D: -
V: TRBV19
size: -
J: TRBJ2-1

CDR3: CATATQGGSDTQYF
DNA: TGTGCCACCGCGACACAGGGAGGGTCAGATACGCAGTATTTT
D: -
V: TRBV10-3
size: few
J: TRBJ2-3

CDR3: CASSNPGASGYEQYF
DNA: TGCGCCAGCAGCAATCCGGGAGCCTCCGGCTACGAGCAGTACTTC
D: -
V: TRBV4-1
size: -
J: TRBJ2-7

CDR3: CASSYSKLGSWGYPRDTQYF
DNA: TGTGCCAGCAGTTACTCGAAGTTGGGTTCGTGGGGCTACCCCAGGGATACGCAGTATTTT
D: -
V: TRBV6-2/TRBV6-3
size: few
J: TRBJ2-3

CDR3: CASRKGTSGTYEQYF
DNA: TGTGCCAGCAGAAAGGGGACTAGCGGGACGTACGAGCAGTACTTC
D: TRBD2
V: TRBV12-3/TRBV12-4
size: -
J: TRBJ2-7

CDR3: CASSVYPGGNEQFF
DNA: TGTGCCAGCAGCGTCTACCCGGGCGGGAATGAGCAGTTCTTC
D: -
V: TRBV12-3/TRBV12-4
size: -
J: TRBJ2-1

CDR3: CASSLSGVDYNEQFF
DNA: TGCGCCAGCAGCCTAAGCGGGGTGGATTACAATGAGCAGTTCTTC
D: TRBD2
V: TRBV5-1
size: few
J: TRBJ2-1

CDR3: CASSLAGIPGEQYF
DNA: TGTGCCAGCAGCTTGGCCGGGATTCCTGGCGAGCAGTACTTC
D: -
V: TRBV5-6
size: few
J: TRBJ2-7

CDR3: CASSLVRGELFF
DNA: TGTGCCAGCAGCTTAGTGCGCGGGGAGCTGTTTTTT
D: -
V: TRBV7-8
size: many
J: TRBJ2-2

CDR3: CAISESSGERGSYNEQFF
DNA: TGTGCCATCAGTGAGTCTAGCGGAGAAAGGGGCTCCTACAATGAGCAGTTCTTC
D: -
V: TRBV10-3
size: few
J: TRBJ2-1

CDR3: CASSLEPWGYQETQYF
DNA: TGTGCCAGCAGCCTCGAGCCTTGGGGGTACCAAGAGACCCAGTACTTC
D: -
V: TRBV21-1
size: many
J: TRBJ2-5

CDR3: CASSQGGLVGPTQYF
DNA: TGCGCCAGCAGCCAAGGTGGACTAGTAGGACCGACCCAGTACTTC
D: TRBD2
V: TRBV4-1
size: few
J: TRBJ2-5

CDR3: CASSQQFYGYTF
DNA: TGTGCCAGCAGCCAGCAGTTTTATGGCTACACCTTC
D: -
V: TRBV3-1
size: few
J: TRBJ1-2

CDR3: CASSQDYTGGITDTQYF
DNA: TGTGCCAGCAGCCAAGATTATACGGGAGGGATCACAGATACGCAGTATTTT
D: TRBD2
V: TRBV4-2
size: -
J: TRBJ2-3

CDR3: CASERFQLNGYTF
DNA: TGTGCCAGCGAGAGGTTTCAACTGAATGGCTACACCTTC
D: -
V: TRBV5-6
size: few
J: TRBJ1-2

CDR3: CASSSGTSGRETQYF
DNA: TGTGCCAGCAGTTCCGGGACTAGCGGGAGAGAGACCCAGTACTTC
D: TRBD2
V: TRBV12-3/TRBV12-4
size: -
J: TRBJ2-5

CDR3: CSVGVDYYGYTF
DNA: TGCAGCGTTGGGGTTGACTACTATGGCTACACCTTC
D: -
V: TRBV29-1
size: -
J: TRBJ1-2

CDR3: CASSLTGSGNQPQHF
DNA: TGCGCCAGCAGCTTGACAGGTAGCGGGAATCAGCCCCAGCATTTT
D: -
V: TRBV5-1
size: few
J: TRBJ1-5

CDR3: CASSLEGSQGETQYF
DNA: TGTGCCAGCAGCTTAGAGGGGAGCCAGGGAGAGACCCAGTACTTC
D: -
V: TRBV11-2
size: -
J: TRBJ2-5

CDR3: CSARAGNTDTQYF
DNA: TGCAGTGCTCGAGCGGGTAACACAGATACGCAGTATTTT
D: -
V: TRBV20-1
size: few
J: TRBJ2-3

CDR3: CASSLAGGGETQYF
DNA: TGTGCCAGCAGCTTAGCGGGAGGAGGGGAGACCCAGTACTTC
D: -
V: TRBV7-6
size: few
J: TRBJ2-5

CDR3: CASSLGVQETQYF
DNA: TGCGCCAGCAGCTTGGGGGTCCAAGAGACCCAGTACTTC
D: -
V: TRBV5-1
size: -
J: TRBJ2-5

CDR3: CASSLPLGGQFF
DNA: TGTGCCAGCAGCCTCCCGTTAGGGGGGCAGTTCTTC
D: -
V: TRBV3-1
size: few
J: TRBJ2-1

CDR3: CASTQGAANEKLFF
DNA: TGTGCCAGCACCCAGGGGGCGGCTAATGAAAAACTGTTTTTT
D: TRBD1
V: TRBV3-1
size: few
J: TRBJ1-4